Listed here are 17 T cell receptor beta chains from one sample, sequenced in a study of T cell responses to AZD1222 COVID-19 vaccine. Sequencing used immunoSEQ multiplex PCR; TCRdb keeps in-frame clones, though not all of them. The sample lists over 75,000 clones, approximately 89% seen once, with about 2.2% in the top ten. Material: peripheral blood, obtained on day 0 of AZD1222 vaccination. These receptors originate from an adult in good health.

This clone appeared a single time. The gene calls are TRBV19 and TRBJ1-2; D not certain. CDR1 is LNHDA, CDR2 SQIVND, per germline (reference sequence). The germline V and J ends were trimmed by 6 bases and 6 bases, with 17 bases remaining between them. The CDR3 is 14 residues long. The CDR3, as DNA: TGTGCCAGTAGCCCAAGAGAGGGTTTAGATGGCTACACCTTC. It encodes CASSPREGLDGYTF.

The CDR3, as DNA: TGTGCCAGCAGCTTATCCCCCGGGACAGGGCAAGAGACCCAGTACTTC. It specifies CASSLSPGTGQETQYF. V and J are TRBV7-2 and TRBJ2-5, with TRBD1 matching 9 bases. The V and J ends lost 2 bases and 2 bases, in that order; junction bases with no gene match: 6. The CDR3 sequence is 16 residues long. Per the germline V gene, CDR1 is SGHTA and CDR2 is FQGNSA.

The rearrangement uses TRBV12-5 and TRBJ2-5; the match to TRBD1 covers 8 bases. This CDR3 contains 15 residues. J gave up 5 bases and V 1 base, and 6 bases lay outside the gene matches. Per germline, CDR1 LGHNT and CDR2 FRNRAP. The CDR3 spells CASGLGQGSQETQYF. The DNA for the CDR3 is TGTGCTAGTGGTTTGGGACAGGGGAGTCAGGAGACCCAGTACTTC.

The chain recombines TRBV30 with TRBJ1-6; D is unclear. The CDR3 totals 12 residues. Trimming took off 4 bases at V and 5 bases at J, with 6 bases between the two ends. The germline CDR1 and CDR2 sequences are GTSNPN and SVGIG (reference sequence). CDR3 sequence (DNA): TGTGCCTGGACCCAGAATAATTCACCCCTCCACTTT. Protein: CAWTQNNSPLHF.

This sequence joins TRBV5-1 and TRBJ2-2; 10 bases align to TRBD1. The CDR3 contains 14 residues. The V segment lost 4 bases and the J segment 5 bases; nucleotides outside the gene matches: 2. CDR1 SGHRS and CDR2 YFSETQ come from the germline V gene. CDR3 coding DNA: TGCGCCAGCAGCGGGGGACAGGGGACCGGGGAGCTGTTTTTT. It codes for CASSGGQGTGELFF.

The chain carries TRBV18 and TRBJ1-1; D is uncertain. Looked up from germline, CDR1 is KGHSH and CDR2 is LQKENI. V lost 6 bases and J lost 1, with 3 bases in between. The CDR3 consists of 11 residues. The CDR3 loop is CASSQNTEAFF. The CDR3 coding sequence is TGTGCCAGCTCCCAGAACACTGAAGCTTTCTTT.

The chain's CDR3 is CATSSWTEAFF. The CDR3 nucleotides read TGTGCCACCTCAAGTTGGACTGAAGCTTTCTTT. V gene TRBV15 combines with J gene TRBJ1-1; D not resolved. CDR1 is LNHNV, CDR2 YYDKDF, per germline (reference sequence). CDR3 size: 11 residues. Trimming took off 8 bases at V and 5 bases at J, with 9 bases between the two ends.

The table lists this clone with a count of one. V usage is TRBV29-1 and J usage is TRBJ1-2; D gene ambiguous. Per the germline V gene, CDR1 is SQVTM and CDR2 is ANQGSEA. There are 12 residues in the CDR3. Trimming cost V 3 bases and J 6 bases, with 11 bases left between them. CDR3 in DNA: TGCAGCGTTGAGGACTCCTCAAATGGCTACACCTTC. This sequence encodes CSVEDSSNGYTF.

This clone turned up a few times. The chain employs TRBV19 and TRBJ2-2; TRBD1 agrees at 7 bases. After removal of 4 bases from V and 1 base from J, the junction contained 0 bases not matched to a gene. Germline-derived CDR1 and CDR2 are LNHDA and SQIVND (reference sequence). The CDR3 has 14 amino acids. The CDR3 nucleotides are TGTGCCAGTAGTAGACAGGGGAACACCGGGGAGCTGTTTTTT. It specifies CASSRQGNTGELFF. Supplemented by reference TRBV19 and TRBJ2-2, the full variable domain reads DGGITQSPKYLFRKEGQNVTLSCEQNLNHDAMYWYRQDPGQGLRLIYYSQIVNDFQKGDIAEGYSVSREKKESFPLTVTSAQKNPTAFYLCASSRQGNTGELFFGEGSRLTVL.

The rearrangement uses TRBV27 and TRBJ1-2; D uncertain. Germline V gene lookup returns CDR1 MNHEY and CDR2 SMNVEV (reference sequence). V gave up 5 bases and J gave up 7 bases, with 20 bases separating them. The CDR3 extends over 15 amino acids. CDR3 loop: CASSPDPSGRFGYTF. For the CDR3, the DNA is TGTGCCAGCAGTCCGGACCCGAGCGGGCGATTTGGCTACACCTTC.

The CDR3 reads CASSSAGNPYEQYF. The CDR3 DNA follows: TGCGCCAGCAGCTCAGCCGGGAACCCATACGAGCAGTACTTC. The V gene is TRBV5-1, the J gene TRBJ2-7; weak D call: TRBD2 (5 bases). Germline-derived CDR1 and CDR2 are SGHRS and YFSETQ. The ends were cut back, 3 bases at V and 4 bases at J, with 14 bases in the middle. CDR3 length equals 14 residues.

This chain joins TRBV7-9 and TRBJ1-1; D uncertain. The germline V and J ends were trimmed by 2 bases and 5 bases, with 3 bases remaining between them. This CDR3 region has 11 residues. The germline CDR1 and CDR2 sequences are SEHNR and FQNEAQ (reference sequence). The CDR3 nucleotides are TGTGCCAGCAGCTTATTTACTGAAGCTTTCTTT. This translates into CASSLFTEAFF. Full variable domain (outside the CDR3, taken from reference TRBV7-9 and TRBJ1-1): DTGVSQNPRHKITKRGQNVTFRCDPISEHNRLYWYRQTLGQGPEFLTYFQNEAQLEKSRLLSDRFSAERPKGSFSTLEIQRTEQGDSAMYLCASSLFTEAFFGQGTRLTVV.

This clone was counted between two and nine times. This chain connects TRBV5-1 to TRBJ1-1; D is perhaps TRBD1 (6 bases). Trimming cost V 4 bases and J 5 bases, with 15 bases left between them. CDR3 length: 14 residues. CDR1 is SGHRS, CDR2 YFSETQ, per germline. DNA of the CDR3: TGCGCCAGCAGCCGGCTGGGGGCGGGGACTGAAGCTTTCTTT. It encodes CASSRLGAGTEAFF.

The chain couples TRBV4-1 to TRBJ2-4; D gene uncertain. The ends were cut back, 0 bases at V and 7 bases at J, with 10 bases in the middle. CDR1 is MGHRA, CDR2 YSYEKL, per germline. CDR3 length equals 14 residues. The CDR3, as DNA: TGCGCCAGCAGCCAAGATGAGGTGGAGAACATTCAGTACTTC. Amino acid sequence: CASSQDEVENIQYF.

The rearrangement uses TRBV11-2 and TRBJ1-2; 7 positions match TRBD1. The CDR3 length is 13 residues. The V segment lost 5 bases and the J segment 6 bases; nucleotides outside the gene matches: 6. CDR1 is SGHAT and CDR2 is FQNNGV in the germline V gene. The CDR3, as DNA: TGTGCCAGCAGCCCTCGACAGGGAGATGGCTACACCTTC. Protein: CASSPRQGDGYTF.

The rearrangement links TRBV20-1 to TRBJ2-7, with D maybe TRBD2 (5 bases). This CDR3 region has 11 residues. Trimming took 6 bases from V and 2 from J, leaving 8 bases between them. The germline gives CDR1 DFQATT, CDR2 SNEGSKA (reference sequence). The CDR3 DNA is TGCAGTGCCCACGGGACCTACGAGCAGTACTTC. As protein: CSAHGTYEQYF.

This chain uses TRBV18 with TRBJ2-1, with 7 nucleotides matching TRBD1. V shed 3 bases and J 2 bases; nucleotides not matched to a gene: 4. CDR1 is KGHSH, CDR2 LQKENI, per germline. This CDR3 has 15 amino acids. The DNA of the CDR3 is TGTGCCAGCTCACCCAACAGGGGAACCTACAATGAGCAGTTCTTC. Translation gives CASSPNRGTYNEQFF.